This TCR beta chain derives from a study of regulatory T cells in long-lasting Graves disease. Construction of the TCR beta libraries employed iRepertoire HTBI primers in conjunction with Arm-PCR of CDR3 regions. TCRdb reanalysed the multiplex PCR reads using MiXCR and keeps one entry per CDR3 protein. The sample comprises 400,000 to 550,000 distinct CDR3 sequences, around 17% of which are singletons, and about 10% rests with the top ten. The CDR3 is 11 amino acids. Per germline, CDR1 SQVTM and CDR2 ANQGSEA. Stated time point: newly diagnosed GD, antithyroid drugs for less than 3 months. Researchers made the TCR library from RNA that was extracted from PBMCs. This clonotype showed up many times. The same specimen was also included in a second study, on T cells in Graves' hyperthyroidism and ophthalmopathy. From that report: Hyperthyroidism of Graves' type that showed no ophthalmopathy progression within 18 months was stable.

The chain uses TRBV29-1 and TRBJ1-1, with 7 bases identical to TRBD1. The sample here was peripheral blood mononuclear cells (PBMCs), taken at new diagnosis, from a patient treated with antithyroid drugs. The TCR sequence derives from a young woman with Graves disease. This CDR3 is CSSGGHTEAFF. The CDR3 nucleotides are TGCAGTTCAGGGGGGCACACTGAAGCTTTCTTT.